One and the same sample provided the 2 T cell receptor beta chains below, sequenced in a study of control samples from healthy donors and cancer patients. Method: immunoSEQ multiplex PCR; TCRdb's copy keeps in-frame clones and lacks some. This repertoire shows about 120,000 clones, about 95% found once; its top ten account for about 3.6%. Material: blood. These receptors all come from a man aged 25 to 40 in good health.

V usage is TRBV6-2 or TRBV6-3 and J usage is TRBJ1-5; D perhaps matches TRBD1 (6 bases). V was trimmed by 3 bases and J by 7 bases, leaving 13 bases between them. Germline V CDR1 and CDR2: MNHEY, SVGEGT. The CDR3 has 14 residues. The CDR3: CASSYHHRAQPQHF. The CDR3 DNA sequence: TGTGCCAGCAGTTATCACCACAGGGCCCAGCCCCAGCATTTT.

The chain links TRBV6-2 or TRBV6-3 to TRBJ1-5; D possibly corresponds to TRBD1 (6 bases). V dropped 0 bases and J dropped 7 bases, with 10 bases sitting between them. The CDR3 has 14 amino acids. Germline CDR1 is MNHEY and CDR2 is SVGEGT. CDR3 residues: CASSYSGGVQPQHF. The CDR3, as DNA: TGTGCCAGCAGTTACTCGGGGGGCGTCCAGCCCCAGCATTTT.